The clone carrying this TCR beta chain was seen a handful of times. Its antigen is not known. TCRdb reprocessed the RT-PCR reads via MiXCR and lists one record per CDR3 protein. The table shows under 550,000 distinct CDR3 sequences, with roughly 7.6% occurring only once. Germline trimming cut 3 bases from V and 5 bases from J; bases unmatched to any gene: 9. There are 18 residues in the CDR3. CDR1 MNHEY and CDR2 SVGAGI come from the germline V gene. The sample comes from a study of response to subunit inactivated influenza vaccine. Study-wide results and caveats: Each seasonal flu vaccination may recruit only limited new T cells, authors suggested.

The specimen comprised PBMCs from blood, sampled approximately 25 months after vaccination. The sequence was collected from a man aged 45 to 75 who received an inactivated influenza vaccine. The chain employs TRBV6-5 and TRBJ2-2, with 13 bases matching TRBD2. The CDR3 reads CASSYRGLAGARTGELFF. In DNA, the CDR3 is TGTGCCAGCAGTTATCGCGGACTAGCGGGAGCGAGGACCGGGGAGCTGTTTTTT.